This T cell receptor (beta chain) was found in a study of T-cell reconstitution after alpha-beta-depleted transplantation in children. Preparation of the TCRbeta library was carried out with unique molecular identifiers. TCRdb re-analysed the PCR reads in MiXCR, keeping a single row per CDR3 protein. The sample shows approximately 400,000 distinct CDR3 sequences, roughly a tenth of them seen only once. This clonotype has just a few counts. This CDR3 has 13 amino acids. Germline CDR1 and CDR2: SGHRS and YFSETQ. Trimming took 1 base from V and 3 from J, leaving 8 bases between them. This clonotype was sampled from a human donor who donated a stem cell graft to a child with acute myeloid leukemia. The material sequenced was PBMCs from the stem cell graft donor, taken from the stem cell graft. The genes are TRBV5-1 and TRBJ2-7, with unresolved D. Here the CDR3 reads CASSLRFNYEQYF. CDR3 DNA sequence: TGCGCCAGCAGCTTGCGTTTCAACTACGAGCAGTACTTC.